This passage covers 23 T cell receptor beta chains from one sample sequenced in a study of blood T cell repertoires in COVID-19. The method was immunoSEQ multiplex PCR; TCRdb's version includes in-frame clones alone and lacks a portion of them. Here the sample spans around 290,000 clones, roughly 86% being singletons. Material: PBMCs or T cells enriched from blood (not recorded which). The source is a woman between 18 and 29 years old who had recovered from COVID-19.

Remarks on this clone: The sample holds other DNA sequences that translate to the same CDR3. The rearrangement uses TRBV4-3 and TRBJ2-7, with TRBD1 identical over 7 bases. V was clipped by 1 base and J by 3 bases; unmatched bases: 6. Germline V CDR1 and CDR2: LGHNA, YSLEER. This CDR3 region has 15 residues. As DNA, the CDR3 is TGCGCCAGCAGCCAAGGACGGACAGGTGGCTACGAGCAGTACTTC. Translation gives CASSQGRTGGYEQYF.

V gene TRBV5-1 combines with J gene TRBJ2-7; 10 bases are a match to TRBD2. The junction had 11 bases not matched to a gene; V was cut back by 0 bases and J by 5 bases. The CDR3 is 17 amino acids. Looked up from germline, CDR1 is SGHRS and CDR2 is YFSETQ. CDR3 bases: TGCGCCAGCAGCTTGGGCATCGCTAGCGGGAGTCGCAACGAGCAGTACTTC. Translated: CASSLGIASGSRNEQYF. Combining the CDR3 with reference TRBV5-1 and TRBJ2-7 gives the whole variable domain KAGVTQTPRYLIKTRGQQVTLSCSPISGHRSVSWYQQTPGQGLQFLFEYFSETQRNKGNFPGRFSGRQFSNSRSEMNVSTLELGDSALYLCASSLGIASGSRNEQYFGPGTRLTVT.

The V call is TRBV6-5, the J call TRBJ2-5; TRBD1 matches at 7 bases. The CDR3 is 13 amino acids. The V and J ends lost 6 bases and 4 bases, in that order; junction bases with no gene match: 5. Germline V gives CDR1 MNHEY, CDR2 SVGAGI. This chain's CDR3 is CASRPGQRETQYF. CDR3 DNA sequence: TGTGCCAGCAGACCGGGACAGAGAGAGACCCAGTACTTC.

A single count supports this clone. CDR3 DNA: TGTGCCAGCAGTCCCTTGGGCCTTAATGAGCAGTTCTTC. It yields the protein CASSPLGLNEQFF. This rearrangement joins TRBV3-1 (or the pseudogene TRBV3-2) to TRBJ2-1; D not certain. This CDR3 is 13 amino acids long. Between the trimmed V and J ends, which lost 6 bases and 7 bases, there was a span of 13 bases. CDR1 and CDR2 from the germline V gene are LGHDT and YNNKEL (reference sequence).

This rearrangement joins TRBV6-1 to TRBJ2-7, with D maybe TRBD2 (5 bases). The CDR3 sequence is 18 residues long. Trimming took off 4 bases at V and 2 bases at J, with 24 bases between the two ends. The germline gives CDR1 MNHNS, CDR2 SASEGT. CDR3 region: CASSGHGSSAEYTYEQYF. CDR3 nucleotides: TGTGCCAGCAGTGGCCACGGTTCATCAGCGGAATATACCTACGAGCAGTACTTC.

V and J are TRBV5-6 and TRBJ2-1; 8 nucleotides align to TRBD2. J was trimmed by 6 bases and V by 4 bases; bases with no gene match: 9. This CDR3 spans 15 amino acids. Germline V CDR1 and CDR2: SGHDT, YYEEEE. CDR3 coding DNA: TGTGCCAGCAGCCGTACTCGGGGGGGCCTCAATGAGCAGTTCTTC. It encodes CASSRTRGGLNEQFF.

J is TRBJ1-5 and V is TRBV6-5; 7 bases are shared with TRBD1. V dropped 4 bases and J dropped 4; count of bases not matched to a gene: 7. This CDR3 contains 15 residues. Germline-derived CDR1 and CDR2 are MNHEY and SVGAGI. The CDR3 sequence is CASSLSEDRNQPQHF. CDR3 in DNA: TGTGCCAGCAGTTTATCAGAGGACAGGAATCAGCCCCAGCATTTT.

This chain links TRBV6-6 with TRBJ1-4; D not resolved. Trimming removed 1 base at V and 8 bases at J, with 17 bases between. Germline V lookup: CDR1 MNHNY, CDR2 SVGAGI (reference sequence). This CDR3 has 16 residues. This chain's CDR3 is CASSYFPGAGEEKLFF. CDR3 in DNA: TGTGCCAGCAGTTACTTCCCGGGAGCGGGAGAGGAAAAACTGTTTTTT.

This clone was detected once. The chain combines TRBV6-6 with TRBJ1-1; D is possibly TRBD1 (5 bases). The CDR3 totals 14 residues. Trimming took 3 bases from V and 11 from J, leaving 19 bases between them. CDR1 and CDR2 from the germline V gene are MNHNY and SVGAGI (reference sequence). CDR3 amino acids: CASSYHRTAVGAFF. The DNA of the CDR3 is TGTGCCAGCAGTTATCACAGGACGGCTGTGGGCGCTTTCTTT.

The V and J genes are TRBV7-9 and TRBJ2-1, with a weak D call TRBD1 (6 bases). CDR1 is SEHNR and CDR2 is FQNEAQ in the germline V gene (reference sequence). With 4 bases removed from V and 4 bases from J, the gap between germline ends came to 8 bases. The CDR3 spans 13 residues. The CDR3 sequence is CASSYGQYNEQFF. The CDR3, as DNA: TGTGCCAGCAGCTACGGACAGTACAATGAGCAGTTCTTC.

V usage is TRBV24-1 and J usage is TRBJ1-5; perhaps TRBD1 as D (5 bases). The V end lost 1 base, the J end lost 9 bases, and 12 bases lay between the germline ends. Germline CDR1 is KGHDR and CDR2 is SFDVKD. The CDR3 covers 14 residues. This CDR3 is CATSDFSPGGPQHF. CDR3 coding DNA: TGTGCCACCAGTGATTTTTCTCCCGGGGGGCCCCAGCATTTT.

This clone occurred once. The rearrangement joins TRBV18 to TRBJ1-4; D unclear. The germline gives CDR1 KGHSH, CDR2 LQKENI. Trimming pared 6 bases from V and 4 bases from J, leaving 18 bases between. The CDR3 spans 16 residues. CDR3 amino acids: CASSLTRSGINEKLFF. CDR3 nucleotide sequence: TGTGCCAGCTCGCTTACCCGGTCGGGGATTAATGAAAAACTGTTTTTT.

The chain carries TRBV7-9 and TRBJ1-6, with D hard to call. V was shortened by 4 bases and J by 7 bases, with 11 bases between the two germline ends. The CDR3 has 14 amino acids. The germline V gene has CDR1 SEHNR and CDR2 FQNEAQ (reference sequence). The CDR3, as DNA: TGTGCCAGCAGCTCCAGCCTACAGAATTCACCCCTCCACTTT. This encodes CASSSSLQNSPLHF.

The rearrangement links TRBV19 to TRBJ2-1, with 7 bases that match TRBD2. J was trimmed by 4 bases and V by 5 bases; bases with no gene match: 5. The V gene's germline CDR1 is LNHDA and CDR2 SQIVND (reference sequence). The CDR3 runs 14 residues. The CDR3 reads CASSPRTRYNEQFF. CDR3 DNA sequence: TGTGCCAGTAGTCCCCGGACTAGGTACAATGAGCAGTTCTTC.

The CDR3 here is CASSSKAGGQTGELFF. The CDR3 nucleotides read TGTGCCAGCAGCTCGAAGGCGGGGGGACAGACCGGGGAGCTGTTTTTT. V and J are TRBV7-7 and TRBJ2-2; perhaps TRBD2 as D (8 bases). Trimming stripped 4 bases from V and 5 bases from J, with 17 bases between. CDR1 is SSHAT and CDR2 is FNYEAQ in the germline V gene (reference sequence). The CDR3 has 16 amino acids.

The chain has TRBV29-1 and TRBJ2-1, with TRBD2 matching over 7 bases. Germline CDR1 and CDR2: SQVTM and ANQGSEA. Trimming removed 7 bases from V and 3 bases from J; junction bases left unmatched: 12. CDR3 length: 15 residues. CDR3 amino acids: CSAGSAGEIYNEQFF. The DNA of the CDR3 is TGCAGCGCTGGTAGCGCGGGAGAAATCTACAATGAGCAGTTCTTC.

The V and J genes are TRBV5-1 and TRBJ2-1, with a weak D call TRBD1 (5 bases). Germline CDR1 SGHRS, CDR2 YFSETQ. V was shortened by 4 bases and J by 3 bases, with 8 bases between the two germline ends. The CDR3 covers 13 residues. CDR3 in amino acids: CASSHDSYNEQFF. The CDR3 bases are TGCGCCAGCAGCCATGACAGCTACAATGAGCAGTTCTTC. The whole variable domain, filled in from reference TRBV5-1 and TRBJ2-1, reads KAGVTQTPRYLIKTRGQQVTLSCSPISGHRSVSWYQQTPGQGLQFLFEYFSETQRNKGNFPGRFSGRQFSNSRSEMNVSTLELGDSALYLCASSHDSYNEQFFGPGTRLTVL.

On this clone: One end of the junction does not line up with germline, which may come from a read error. V gene TRBV5-1 combines with J gene TRBJ2-2, with 10 bases aligning to TRBD1. Germline assignment: CDR1 SGHRS and CDR2 YFSETQ. This CDR3 is built from 14 residues. CDR3 bases: TGCGCAAGCACGGGGACAGGGGTAGCCGGGGAGCTGTTTTTT. The encoded protein is CASTGTGVAGELFF.

This rearrangement joins TRBV5-1 to TRBJ2-1; TRBD2 matches 13 bases. Germline-derived CDR1 and CDR2 are SGHRS and YFSETQ. The CDR3 has 18 residues. Trimming cost V 4 bases and J 3 bases; bases outside gene matches: 10. The CDR3 DNA follows: TGCGCCAGCAGCCTGGGACTAGCGGGAAATCGGATCTACAATGAGCAGTTCTTC. This codes for CASSLGLAGNRIYNEQFF.

The chain is built from TRBV6-5 and TRBJ2-5; 9 bases match TRBD1. CDR1 is MNHEY and CDR2 is SVGAGI in the germline V gene. Unmatched junction bases numbered 4, after V lost 5 bases and J lost 3 bases. The CDR3 is 14 residues long. CDR3: CASSTGTGKETQYF. The CDR3 DNA reads as TGTGCCAGCAGTACCGGGACAGGGAAAGAGACCCAGTACTTC.

The rearrangement uses TRBV2 and TRBJ1-4; the D gene is possibly TRBD1 (6 bases). Germline V lookup: CDR1 SNHLY, CDR2 FYNNEI. This CDR3 has 14 amino acids. V was cut by 6 bases and J by 5 bases, with 13 bases left in between. CDR3 nucleotides: TGTGCCAGCAGCTCAACAGGGCCCAATGAAAAACTGTTTTTT. It is translated as CASSSTGPNEKLFF.

CDR3 in amino acids: CASRWTGSDTQYF. Here the CDR3 DNA reads TGTGCCAGCAGGTGGACGGGGAGTGATACGCAGTATTTT. The chain employs TRBV6-5 and TRBJ2-3; TRBD2 is a possible D gene (5 bases). This CDR3 spans 13 amino acids. V was trimmed by 6 bases and J by 6 bases, leaving 13 bases between them. The germline V gene encodes CDR1 MNHEY and CDR2 SVGAGI.

CDR3 coding DNA: TGTGCCAGCGGCCGGGACAGGGCATCATCCTACGAGCAGTACTTC. It yields the protein CASGRDRASSYEQYF. The V call is TRBV27, the J call TRBJ2-7, with 9 nucleotides matching TRBD1. The germline gives CDR1 MNHEY, CDR2 SMNVEV (reference sequence). J gave up 1 base and V 8 bases, and 9 bases lay outside the gene matches. The CDR3 loop spans 15 amino acids.